This TCR beta chain comes out of a study of human T cells and chemical hapten exposure. Overall study: TCR yield per sample varied, mainly due to pooled library volumes. Broader study findings: No alteration of TCRs above 1 in 1000 frequency was seen with DPC sensitization.

This clonotype was counted a few times. Its antigen is unknown. Germline V gene data show CDR1 as SGDLS and CDR2 as YYNGEE. The CDR3 spans 14 residues. V was shortened by 4 bases and J by 4 bases, with 14 bases between the two germline ends. Researchers extracted total RNA from unfractionated whole blood. For the library, individual cDNA molecules each received unique molecular identifiers. One entry per CDR3 protein, called by TCRdb with MiXCR from the reads. The sample shows around 120,000 distinct CDR3 sequences, more than 8.5% of them seen only once. The specimen sequenced was whole blood. This sequence joins TRBV9 and TRBJ1-1; a possible D gene is TRBD1 (5 bases). The TCR comes from a human donor in good health. Some clones in this sample may be carry-over from other donors' samples. The CDR3: CASSLRGARTEAFF. The CDR3 DNA is TGTGCCAGCAGCCTGCGAGGGGCGCGCACTGAAGCTTTCTTT. Full variable domain (rest looked up from reference TRBV9 and TRBJ1-1): DSGVTQTPKHLITATGQRVTLRCSPRSGDLSVYWYQQSLDQGLQFLIQYYNGEERAKGNILERFSAQQFPDLHSELNLSSLELGDSALYFCASSLRGARTEAFFGQGTRLTVV.